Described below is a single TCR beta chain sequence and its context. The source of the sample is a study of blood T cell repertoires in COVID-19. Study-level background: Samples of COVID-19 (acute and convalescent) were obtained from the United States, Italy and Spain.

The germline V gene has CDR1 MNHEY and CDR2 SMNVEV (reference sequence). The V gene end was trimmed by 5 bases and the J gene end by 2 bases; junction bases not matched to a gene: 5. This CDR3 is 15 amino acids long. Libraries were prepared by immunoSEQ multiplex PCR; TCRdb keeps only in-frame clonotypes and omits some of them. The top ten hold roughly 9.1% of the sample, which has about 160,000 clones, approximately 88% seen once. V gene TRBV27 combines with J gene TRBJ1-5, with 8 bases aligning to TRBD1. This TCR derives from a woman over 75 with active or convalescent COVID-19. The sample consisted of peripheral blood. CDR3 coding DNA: TGTGCCAGCAGTCCCCAGGGGGCGGGCAATCAGCCCCAGCATTTT. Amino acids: CASSPQGAGNQPQHF.